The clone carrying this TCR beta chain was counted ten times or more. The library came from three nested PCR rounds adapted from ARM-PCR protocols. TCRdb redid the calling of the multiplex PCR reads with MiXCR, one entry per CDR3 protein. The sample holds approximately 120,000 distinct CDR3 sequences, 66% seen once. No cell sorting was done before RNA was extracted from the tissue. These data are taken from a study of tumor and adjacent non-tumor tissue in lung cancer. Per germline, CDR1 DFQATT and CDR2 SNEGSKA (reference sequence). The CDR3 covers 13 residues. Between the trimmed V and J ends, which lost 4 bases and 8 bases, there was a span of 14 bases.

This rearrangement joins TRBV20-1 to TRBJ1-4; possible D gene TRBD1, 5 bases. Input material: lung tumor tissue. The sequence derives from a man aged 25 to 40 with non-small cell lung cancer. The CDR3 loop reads CSATTGGREKLFF. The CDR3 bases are TGCAGTGCTACGACGGGGGGTAGAGAAAAACTGTTTTTT.